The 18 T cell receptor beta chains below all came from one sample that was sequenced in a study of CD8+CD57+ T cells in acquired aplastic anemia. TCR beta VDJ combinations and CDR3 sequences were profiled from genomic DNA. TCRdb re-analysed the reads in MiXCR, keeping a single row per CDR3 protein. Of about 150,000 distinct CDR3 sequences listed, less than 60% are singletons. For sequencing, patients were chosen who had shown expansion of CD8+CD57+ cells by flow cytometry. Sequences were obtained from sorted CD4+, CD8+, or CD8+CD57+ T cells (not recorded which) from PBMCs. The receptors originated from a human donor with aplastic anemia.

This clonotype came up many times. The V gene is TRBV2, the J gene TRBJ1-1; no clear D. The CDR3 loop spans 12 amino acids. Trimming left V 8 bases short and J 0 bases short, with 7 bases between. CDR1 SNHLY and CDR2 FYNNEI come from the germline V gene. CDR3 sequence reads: CASPTMNTEAFF. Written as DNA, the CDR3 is TGTGCCAGCCCTACTATGAACACTGAAGCTTTCTTT. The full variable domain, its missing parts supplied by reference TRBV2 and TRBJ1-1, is EPEVTQTPSHQVTQMGQEVILRCVPISNHLYFYWYRQILGQKVEFLVSFYNNEISEKSEIFDDQFSVERPDGSNFTLKIRSTKLEDSAMYFCASPTMNTEAFFGQGTRLTVV.

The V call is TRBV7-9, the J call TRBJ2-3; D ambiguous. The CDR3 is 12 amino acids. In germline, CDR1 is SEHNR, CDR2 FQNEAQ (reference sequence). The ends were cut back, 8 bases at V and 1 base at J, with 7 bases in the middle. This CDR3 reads CASFRGTDTQYF. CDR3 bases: TGTGCCAGCTTCCGGGGCACAGATACGCAGTATTTT. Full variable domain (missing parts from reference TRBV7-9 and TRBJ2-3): DTGVSQNPRHKITKRGQNVTFRCDPISEHNRLYWYRQTLGQGPEFLTYFQNEAQLEKSRLLSDRFSAERPKGSFSTLEIQRTEQGDSAMYLCASFRGTDTQYFGPGTRLTVL.

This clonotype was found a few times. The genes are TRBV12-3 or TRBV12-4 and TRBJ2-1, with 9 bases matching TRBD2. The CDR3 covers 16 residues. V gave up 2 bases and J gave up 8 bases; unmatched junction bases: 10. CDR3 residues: CASSLSVAGGPDEQFF. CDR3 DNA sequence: TGTGCCAGCAGTTTATCGGTGGCGGGGGGGCCTGATGAGCAGTTCTTC.

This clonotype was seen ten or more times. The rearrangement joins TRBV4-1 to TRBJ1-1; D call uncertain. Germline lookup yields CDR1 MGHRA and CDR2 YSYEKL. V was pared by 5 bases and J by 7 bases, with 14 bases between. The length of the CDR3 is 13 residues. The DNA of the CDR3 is TGCGCCAGCAGCGACCGGGAAGTCGGTGAAGCTTTCTTT. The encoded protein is CASSDREVGEAFF.

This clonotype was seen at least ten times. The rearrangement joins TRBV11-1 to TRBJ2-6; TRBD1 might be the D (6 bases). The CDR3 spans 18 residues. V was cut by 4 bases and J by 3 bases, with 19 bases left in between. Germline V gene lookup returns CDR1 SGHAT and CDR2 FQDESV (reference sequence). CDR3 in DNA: TGTGCCAGCAGCTCAGACCCTACGAGGGGGATTGGGGCCAACGTCCTGACTTTC. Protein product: CASSSDPTRGIGANVLTF.

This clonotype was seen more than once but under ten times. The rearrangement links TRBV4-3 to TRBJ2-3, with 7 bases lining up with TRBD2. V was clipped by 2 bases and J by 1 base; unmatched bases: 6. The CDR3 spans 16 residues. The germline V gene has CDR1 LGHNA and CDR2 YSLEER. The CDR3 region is CASSQSSAGGTDTQYF. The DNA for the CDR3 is TGCGCCAGCAGCCAATCCTCGGCGGGGGGCACAGATACGCAGTATTTT.

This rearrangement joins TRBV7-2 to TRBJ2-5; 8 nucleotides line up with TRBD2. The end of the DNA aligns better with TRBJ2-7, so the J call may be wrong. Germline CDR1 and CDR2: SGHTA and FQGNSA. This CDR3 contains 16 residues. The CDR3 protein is CASSAHQSGGPYEQYF. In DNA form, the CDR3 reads TGTGCCAGCAGCGCTCACCAGTCGGGGGGGCCCTACGAGCAGTACTTC.

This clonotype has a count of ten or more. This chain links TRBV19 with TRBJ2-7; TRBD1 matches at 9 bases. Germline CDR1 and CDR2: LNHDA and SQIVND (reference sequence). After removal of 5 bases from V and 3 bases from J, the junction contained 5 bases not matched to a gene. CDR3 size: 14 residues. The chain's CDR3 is CASSFGTGFYEQYF. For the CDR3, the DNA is TGTGCCAGTAGTTTCGGGACAGGGTTCTACGAGCAGTACTTC.

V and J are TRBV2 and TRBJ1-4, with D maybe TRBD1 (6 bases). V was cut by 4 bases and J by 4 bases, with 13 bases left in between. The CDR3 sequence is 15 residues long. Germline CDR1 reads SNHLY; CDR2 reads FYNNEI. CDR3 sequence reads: CASSAQGTHNEKLFF. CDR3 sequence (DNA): TGTGCCAGCAGTGCACAGGGAACTCATAATGAAAAACTGTTTTTT.

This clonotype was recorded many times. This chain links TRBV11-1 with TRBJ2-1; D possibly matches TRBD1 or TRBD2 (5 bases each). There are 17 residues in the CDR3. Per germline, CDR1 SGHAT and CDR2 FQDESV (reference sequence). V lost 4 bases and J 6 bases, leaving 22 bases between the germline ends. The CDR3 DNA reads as TGTGCCAGCAGCTCTCCCGGGGCCCGGGGTCGGTTCAATGAGCAGTTCTTC. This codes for CASSSPGARGRFNEQFF.

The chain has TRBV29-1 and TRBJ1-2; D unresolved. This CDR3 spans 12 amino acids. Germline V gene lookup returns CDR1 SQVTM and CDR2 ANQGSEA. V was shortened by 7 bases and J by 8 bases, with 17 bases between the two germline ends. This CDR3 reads CSALGRAGGYTF. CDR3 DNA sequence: TGCAGCGCGCTGGGCCGAGCGGGGGGCTACACCTTC.

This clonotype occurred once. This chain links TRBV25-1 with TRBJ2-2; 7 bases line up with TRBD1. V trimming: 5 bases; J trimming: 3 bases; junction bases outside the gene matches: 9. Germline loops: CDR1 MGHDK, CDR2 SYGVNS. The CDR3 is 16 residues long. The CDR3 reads CASSSRQGRDTGELFF. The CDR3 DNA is TGTGCCAGCAGTTCCAGACAGGGTAGGGACACCGGGGAGCTGTTTTTT.

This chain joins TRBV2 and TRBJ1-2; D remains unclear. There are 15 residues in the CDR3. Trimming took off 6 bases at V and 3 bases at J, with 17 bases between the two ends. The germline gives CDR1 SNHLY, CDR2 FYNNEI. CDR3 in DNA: TGTGCCAGCAGCGAAACGCCTGGGGAGTACTATGGCTACACCTTC. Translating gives CASSETPGEYYGYTF.

The CDR3 loop is CASSPPGTSGEQYF. The CDR3 nucleotides are TGTGCCAGCAGCCCCCCGGGAACCTCGGGGGAGCAGTACTTC. This sequence joins TRBV7-9 and TRBJ2-7; D might be TRBD2 (5 bases). CDR1 SEHNR and CDR2 FQNEAQ come from the germline V gene (reference sequence). The CDR3 runs to 14 residues. V was trimmed by 5 bases and J by 7 bases, leaving 18 bases between them.

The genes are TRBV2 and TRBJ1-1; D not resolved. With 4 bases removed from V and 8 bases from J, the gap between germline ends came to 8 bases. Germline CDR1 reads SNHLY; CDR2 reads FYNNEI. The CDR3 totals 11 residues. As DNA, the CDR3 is TGTGCCAGCAGTGGTAGGGCGGAAGCTTTCTTT. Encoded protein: CASSGRAEAFF.

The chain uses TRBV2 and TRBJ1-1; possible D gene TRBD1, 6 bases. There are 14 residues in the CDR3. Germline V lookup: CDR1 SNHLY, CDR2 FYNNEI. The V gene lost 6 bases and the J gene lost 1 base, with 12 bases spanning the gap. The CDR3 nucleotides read TGTGCCAGCAGCAATTACAGGGCGAACACTGAAGCTTTCTTT. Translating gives CASSNYRANTEAFF.

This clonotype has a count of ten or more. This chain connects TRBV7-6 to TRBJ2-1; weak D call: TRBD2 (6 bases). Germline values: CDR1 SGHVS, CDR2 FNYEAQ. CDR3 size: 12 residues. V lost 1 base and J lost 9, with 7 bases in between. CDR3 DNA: TGTGCCAGCAGCTTAGGGGGAGGTGAGCAGTTCTTC. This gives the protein CASSLGGGEQFF.

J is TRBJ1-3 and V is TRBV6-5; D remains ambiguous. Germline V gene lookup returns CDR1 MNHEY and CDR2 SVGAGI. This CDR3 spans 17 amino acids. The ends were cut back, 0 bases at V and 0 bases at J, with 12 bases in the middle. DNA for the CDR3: TGTGCCAGCAGTTACTCGAATCCGGTGAGCTCTGGAAACACCATATATTTT. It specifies CASSYSNPVSSGNTIYF.